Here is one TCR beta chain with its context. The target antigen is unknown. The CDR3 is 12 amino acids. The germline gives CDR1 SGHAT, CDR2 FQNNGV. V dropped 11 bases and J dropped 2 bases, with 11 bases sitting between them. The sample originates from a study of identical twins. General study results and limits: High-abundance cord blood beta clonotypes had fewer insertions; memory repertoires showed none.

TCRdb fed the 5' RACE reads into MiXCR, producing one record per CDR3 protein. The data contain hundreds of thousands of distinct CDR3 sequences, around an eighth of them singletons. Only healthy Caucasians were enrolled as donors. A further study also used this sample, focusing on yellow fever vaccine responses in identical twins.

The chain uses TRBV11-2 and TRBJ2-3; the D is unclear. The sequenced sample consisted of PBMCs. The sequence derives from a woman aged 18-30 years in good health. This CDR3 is CAGRRDTDTQYF. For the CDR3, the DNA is TGTGCCGGGCGACGCGACACAGATACGCAGTATTTT.